The clone carrying this TCR beta chain occurred a few times. Its target is unknown. Germline V gene sequence: CDR1 GTSNPN, CDR2 SVGIG (reference sequence). The CDR3 spans 13 residues. V was cut by 0 bases and J by 2 bases, with 4 bases left in between. The source of the sample is a study of CD8+ T cells in alopecia areata. Sequencing used cDNA as its template, made by extracting RNA and reverse transcribing it. Sequenced by immunoSEQ multiplex PCR; TCRdb stores in-frame clones only, minus some. This repertoire shows fewer than 250,000 clones, more than 55% found once; its top ten account for under 1.5%. Study-wide findings and caveats: In blood and scalp, many expanded lesional clones persisted during tofacitinib.

Treatment denoted: oral pan-JAK inhibitor, 5-10 mg twice daily. The specimen comprised CD4+ T cells sorted from blood, sampled around week 50, from a patient treated with tofacitinib. The TCR sequence derives from a human donor with alopecia areata. The rearrangement joins TRBV30 to TRBJ2-2, with D uncertain. The CDR3 spells CAWSVENTGELFF. The CDR3 coding sequence is TGTGCCTGGAGTGTGGAAAACACCGGGGAGCTGTTTTTT.